The source of this TCR beta chain is a study of healthy donors' naive CD4 and CD8 T cells. The CDR3 is made up of 15 amino acids. CDR1 MNHEY and CDR2 SVGAGI come from the germline V gene. V was pared by 10 bases and J by 2 bases, with 5 bases of the junction left unmatched. Each TCR library used 500 ng of total RNA and a linear amplification protocol. Each CDR3 protein is one row after TCRdb ran MiXCR on the reads. This table holds roughly 200,000 distinct CDR3 sequences, over 60% found once. Sequencing was done on a sample of naive CD4+ and CD8+ T cells sorted from blood, pooled from several donors. This clonotype was obtained from a pool of human donors in good health; the sample pools cells from several healthy donors. The chain combines TRBV6-5 with TRBJ2-3; 14 bases agree with TRBD2. The CDR3 protein is CATRLAGGITDTQYF. The CDR3 nucleotides read TGTGCCACCCGACTAGCGGGAGGGATCACAGATACGCAGTATTTT.